This TCR beta chain derives from a study of T cell changes during pregnancy in multiple sclerosis. Germline-derived CDR1 and CDR2 are SGHVS and FNYEAQ. CDR3 size: 15 residues. Repertoires were generated with immunoSEQ multiplex PCR, while TCRdb's copy carries only in-frame clones and drops some. The profile shows nearly 110,000 clones, about 90% of them singletons. J is TRBJ2-5 and V is TRBV7-6, with 7 nucleotides matching TRBD1. The J call is doubtful: the DNA matches TRBJ2-7 better. This sequence originates from a female donor with multiple sclerosis, enrolled in a pregnancy study. The input for sequencing was peripheral blood, taken before pregnancy. CDR3 DNA sequence: TGTGCCAGCAGCGTAGGTAACAGGGGTGGGAACGAGCAGTACTTC. Amino acids: CASSVGNRGGNEQYF.